Shown below are 22 T cell receptor beta chains from a single sample sequenced in a study of molecular identifiers for immune sequencing clone quantification. TCRdb called the PCR reads again in MiXCR, with one record for every CDR3 protein. The sample carries about 320,000 distinct CDR3 sequences, roughly 24% recorded once. Sample: naive CD8+ T cells from blood, with Jurkat cell RNA spiked in. Described subset: FACS-sorted CD8+CD4-CCR7+CD45RA+ naive T cells. The receptors originated from a human donor in good health. Some libraries in this study had Jurkat cell RNA spiked in.

This clonotype was picked up many times. The chain uses TRBV13 and TRBJ2-5; no reliable D call. Trimming left V 5 bases short and J 3 bases short, with 13 bases between. The CDR3 totals 14 residues. CDR1 is PRHDT and CDR2 is FYEKMQ in the germline V gene (reference sequence). CDR3 amino acids: CASSPTWAEETQYF. The CDR3 bases are TGTGCCAGCAGCCCAACCTGGGCAGAAGAGACCCAGTACTTC. Drawing the rest from reference TRBV13 and TRBJ2-5, the complete variable domain is AAGVIQSPRHLIKEKRETATLKCYPIPRHDTVYWYQQGPGQDPQFLISFYEKMQSDKGSIPDRFSAQQFSDYHSELNMSSLELGDSALYFCASSPTWAEETQYFGPGTRLLVL.

This clonotype occurred once. The J gene is TRBJ1-2, the V gene TRBV3-1, with 9 bases that match TRBD1. Germline-derived CDR1 and CDR2 are LGHDT and YNNKEL (reference sequence). Losses at the gene ends were 7 bases for V and 7 bases for J; bases not matched to a gene: 10. There are 14 residues in the CDR3. The CDR3 nucleotides are TGTGCCAGCAACCGGACAGGGGAGCTACCTGGCTACACCTTC. This translates into CASNRTGELPGYTF.

As for this clonotype: A read error is likely, as this CDR3 ends without the conserved phenylalanine or tryptophan. This chain uses TRBV6-5 with TRBJ2-7; 10 bases map to TRBD1. The CDR3 is made up of 14 amino acids. CDR1 is MNHEY, CDR2 SVGAGI, per germline. V lost 5 bases, J lost 2 bases, and 3 bases stayed unmatched. In DNA, the CDR3 is TGTGCCAGCAGTGCCGGGACAGGGGCCTACGAGCAGTACCTC. It yields the protein CASSAGTGAYEQYL.

The chain is built from TRBV4-1 and TRBJ1-1; D may be TRBD1 (5 bases). This CDR3 has 13 amino acids. Germline loops: CDR1 MGHRA, CDR2 YSYEKL. The germline V and J ends were trimmed by 4 bases and 8 bases, with 14 bases remaining between them. The CDR3 DNA follows: TGCGCCAGCAGCCCCACTCGTACAGGCGAAGCTTTCTTT. This encodes CASSPTRTGEAFF.

This clonotype turned up a few times. The chain's CDR3 is CASSLVADLSTDTQYF. DNA for the CDR3: TGTGCCAGCAGTTTGGTCGCAGACCTTAGCACAGATACGCAGTATTTT. The chain combines TRBV27 with TRBJ2-3; D not certain. V lost 3 bases and J 0 bases, leaving 13 bases between the germline ends. Germline CDR1 is MNHEY and CDR2 is SMNVEV (reference sequence). This CDR3 has 16 residues.

This clonotype came up many times. The chain joins TRBV2 to TRBJ1-1; the match to TRBD1 covers 8 bases. The CDR3 is made up of 16 amino acids. Unmatched junction bases numbered 5, after V lost 2 bases and J lost 0 bases. Germline V gene lookup returns CDR1 SNHLY and CDR2 FYNNEI. CDR3 amino acids: CASSERTGFMNTEAFF. The CDR3 bases are TGTGCCAGCAGTGAAAGGACAGGGTTCATGAACACTGAAGCTTTCTTT.

On this clonotype: One base away lies a much larger clone, so this may be a sequencing read error. The conserved final phenylalanine or tryptophan is absent from the CDR3, which likely points to a read error. The chain links TRBV7-9 to TRBJ2-3; D is possibly TRBD1 or TRBD2 (5 bases each). The V and J ends lost 1 base and 7 bases respectively, with 9 bases between them. This CDR3 contains 13 residues. Germline CDR1 is SEHNR and CDR2 is FQNEAQ (reference sequence). The DNA for the CDR3 is TGTGCCAGCAGCTTAGAAGGGGACCATACGCAGTATCTT. This translates into CASSLEGDHTQYL.

This clonotype showed up many times. V is TRBV6-5 and J is TRBJ2-2; a possible D gene is TRBD1 (5 bases). Germline V CDR1 and CDR2: MNHEY, SVGAGI. V dropped 3 bases and J dropped 4 bases, with 9 bases sitting between them. CDR3 length: 14 amino acids. The CDR3 coding sequence is TGTGCCAGCAGTTATAGACAGAGCACCGGGGAGCTGTTTTTT. Translation gives CASSYRQSTGELFF.

As regards this clonotype: Given a much more abundant clone one base away, this may be a read error. This chain links TRBV10-2 with TRBJ1-1, with D possibly being TRBD1 (6 bases). The CDR3 contains 13 residues. V shed 8 bases and J shed 7 bases, with 17 bases lying between them. Germline CDR1 and CDR2: WSHSY and SAAADI. CDR3: CASGGAGAVEAFF. As DNA, the CDR3 is TGCGCCAGCGGTGGAGCAGGGGCGGTTGAAGCTTTCTTT.

This clonotype was found many times. This chain joins TRBV5-6 and TRBJ2-7; no definite D call. V was cut by 4 bases and J by 2 bases, with 13 bases left in between. The germline V gene encodes CDR1 SGHDT and CDR2 YYEEEE. This CDR3 is 14 amino acids long. CDR3: CASSTLGSPYEQYF. The CDR3 nucleotides are TGTGCCAGCAGCACGTTGGGCAGCCCCTACGAGCAGTACTTC. Together with reference TRBV5-6 and TRBJ2-7, the CDR3 gives the full variable domain: DAGVTQSPTHLIKTRGQQVTLRCSPKSGHDTVSWYQQALGQGPQFIFQYYEEEERQRGNFPDRFSGHQFPNYSSELNVNALLLGDSALYLCASSTLGSPYEQYFGPGTRLTVT.

This clonotype was seen at least ten times. The chain carries TRBV7-6 and TRBJ2-5, with 11 bases identical to TRBD2. The ends lost 6 bases at V and 2 bases at J; junction bases unmatched: 8. Germline assignment: CDR1 SGHVS and CDR2 FNYEAQ. The CDR3 runs to 16 residues. This CDR3 reads CASSSELAGEQETQYF. As DNA, the CDR3 is TGTGCCAGCAGTTCGGAACTAGCGGGGGAACAAGAGACCCAGTACTTC. The complete variable domain, with remaining parts taken from reference TRBV7-6 and TRBJ2-5, reads GAGVSQSPRYKVTKRGQDVALRCDPISGHVSLYWYRQALGQGPEFLTYFNYEAQQDKSGLPNDRFSAERPEGSISTLTIQRTEQRDSAMYRCASSSELAGEQETQYFGPGTRLLVL.

This clonotype occurred many times. This sequence joins TRBV5-1 and TRBJ1-1, with 7 bases matching TRBD1. Germline loops: CDR1 SGHRS, CDR2 YFSETQ. The CDR3 runs 14 residues. V lost 0 bases, J lost 7 bases, and 6 bases stayed unmatched. This chain's CDR3 is CASSLGGQLVEAFF. Written as DNA, the CDR3 is TGCGCCAGCAGCTTGGGGGGACAGTTGGTTGAAGCTTTCTTT.

The chain is built from TRBV6-2 or TRBV6-3 and TRBJ1-4; D is unclear. V shed 3 bases and J shed 10 bases, with 9 bases lying between them. This CDR3 region has 12 residues. Germline CDR1 is MNHEY and CDR2 is SVGEGT. The CDR3 DNA reads TGTGCCAGCAGTTATGGATCCGGAAAACTGTTTTTT. Residues: CASSYGSGKLFF.

This clonotype was detected many times. This chain uses TRBV4-3 with TRBJ2-3, with a weak D call TRBD1 (5 bases). Trimming removed 0 bases from V and 2 bases from J, with 12 bases in between. CDR3 size: 16 residues. Germline V CDR1 and CDR2: LGHNA, YSLEER. CDR3 DNA: TGCGCCAGCAGCCAAGATTGGCAGGGCATCACAGATACGCAGTATTTT. This translates into CASSQDWQGITDTQYF.

The V call is TRBV20-1, the J call TRBJ2-5, with 13 nucleotides matching TRBD2. The V gene's germline CDR1 is DFQATT and CDR2 SNEGSKA (reference sequence). The CDR3 runs 20 residues. V shed 5 bases, J shed 0 bases, and the junction held 18 bases outside the gene matches. The CDR3 loop reads CSAHQYPGLAGAGYQETQYF. The CDR3 DNA follows: TGCAGTGCTCACCAATACCCCGGACTAGCGGGAGCGGGGTACCAAGAGACCCAGTACTTC.

The chain carries TRBV3-1 and TRBJ2-4; D is ambiguous. Per the germline V gene, CDR1 is LGHDT and CDR2 is YNNKEL (reference sequence). This CDR3 spans 13 amino acids. The V and J ends lost 10 bases and 3 bases respectively, with 13 bases between them. CDR3 sequence: CAISPNDKNIQYF. The CDR3 DNA reads TGTGCCATTTCTCCGAATGACAAAAACATTCAGTACTTC.

The V gene is TRBV28, the J gene TRBJ2-7, with 9 bases matching TRBD1. The CDR3 spans 18 residues. Trimming cost V 4 bases and J 4 bases; bases outside gene matches: 17. Germline V gene data show CDR1 as MDHEN and CDR2 as SYDVKM. The CDR3: CASSSILQGARSRYEQYF. In DNA, the CDR3 is TGTGCCAGCAGTTCTATCCTACAGGGGGCACGGTCTCGGTACGAGCAGTACTTC. Filled out from reference TRBV28 and TRBJ2-7, the complete variable domain reads DVKVTQSSRYLVKRTGEKVFLECVQDMDHENMFWYRQDPGLGLRLIYFSYDVKMKEKGDIPEGYSVSREKKERFSLILESASTNQTSMYLCASSSILQGARSRYEQYFGPGTRLTVT.

This clonotype was counted ten times or more. The chain is built from TRBV4-2 and TRBJ2-7, with 7 bases identical to TRBD1. Germline CDR1 LGHNA, CDR2 YNFKEQ. The CDR3 length is 13 residues. The CDR3 sequence: CASSQDQGDLALV. In DNA form, the CDR3 reads TGTGCCAGCAGCCAAGATCAGGGGGACCTCGCGTTGGTC.

This clonotype has only a few counts. The chain is built from TRBV11-1 and TRBJ2-1; D gene uncertain. There are 16 residues in the CDR3. Per the germline V gene, CDR1 is SGHAT and CDR2 is FQDESV (reference sequence). The ends were cut back, 1 base at V and 4 bases at J, with 14 bases in the middle. The CDR3 protein is CASSLGTLNDYNEQFF. The CDR3 nucleotides read TGTGCCAGCAGCTTAGGGACGCTGAACGATTACAATGAGCAGTTCTTC.

With regard to this clonotype: As the CDR3 is not closed by the conserved phenylalanine or tryptophan, this likely results from a read error. The rearrangement joins TRBV2 to TRBJ2-5, with D hard to call. Per germline, CDR1 SNHLY and CDR2 FYNNEI. The CDR3 runs 13 residues. V lost 1 base to trimming and J lost 1 base, with 4 bases between them. The DNA for the CDR3 is TGTGCCAGCAGTGAAGTGGGCCAAGAGACCCAGTACCTC. Translated: CASSEVGQETQYL.

Many counts were recorded for this clonotype. J is TRBJ2-5 and V is TRBV7-8, with D possibly being TRBD1 (6 bases). Germline CDR1 and CDR2: SGHVS and FQNEAQ. V gave up 2 bases and J gave up 5 bases, with 15 bases separating them. CDR3 length equals 15 residues. The CDR3 DNA follows: TGTGCCAGCAGCTTACCGGTGTCAGGGGAGGAGACCCAGTACTTC. Amino acid sequence: CASSLPVSGEETQYF.

The table lists this clonotype with many counts. V is TRBV4-1 and J is TRBJ2-1; the D gene is possibly TRBD1 (6 bases). V lost 1 base and J lost 4, with 11 bases in between. The CDR3 is made up of 15 amino acids. CDR1 MGHRA and CDR2 YSYEKL come from the germline V gene. The CDR3 coding sequence is TGCGCCAGCAGCCAAGCTTTTACAGGGTACAATGAGCAGTTCTTC. This gives the protein CASSQAFTGYNEQFF.